A selection of T cell receptor beta chains follows, all from one sample in a study of technical replicates of blood from a handful of donors. Sequencing used immunoSEQ multiplex PCR; TCRdb keeps in-frame clones, though not all of them. The profile shows about 84,000 clones, roughly 92% of them singletons. Sequenced sample: T cells isolated from PBMCs. These TCRs come from a human donor in good health. The CDR3 runs from the conserved cysteine through the conserved F or W. The D gene is left open where the match is weak. Clone size is stated in some rows and not others, as once, few, many or a class when expanded.

TRBD1,15,TRBJ2-3,TRBV10-1,-,TGCGCCAGCAGTCTCTCGGGACAGGGTGCAGATACGCAGTATTTT,CASSLSGQGADTQYF
TRBD1,16,TRBJ2-5,TRBV27,-,TGTGCCAGCAGTCCCCAGATCACAGGGGGCGGTGAGACCCAGTACTTC,CASSPQITGGGETQYF
-,13,TRBJ1-1,TRBV30,-,TGTGCCTGGTACCACAGGGCGAACACTGAAGCTTTCTTT,CAWYHRANTEAFF
-,15,TRBJ2-1,TRBV9,-,TGTGCCAGCAGCGCCGCTGGGGAGTTCTACAATGAGCAGTTCTTC,CASSAAGEFYNEQFF
-,15,TRBJ2-5,TRBV5-4,-,TGTGCCAGCAGCTTCCAGGGGTCGAGGGAAGAGACCCAGTACTTC,CASSFQGSREETQYF
-,14,TRBJ2-5,TRBV5-1,once,TGCGCCAGCAGCTTGGCCTCGTCGGAAGAGACCCAGTACTTC,CASSLASSEETQYF
-,19,TRBJ1-4,TRBV11-2,-,TGTGCCAGCAGCTTAGGTCAGGGACTTTCCCATCGCCCATATGAAAAACTGTTTTTT,CASSLGQGLSHRPYEKLFF
TRBD1,16,TRBJ2-7,TRBV18,-,TGTGCCAGCTCACCACTGGCAGGGGGACGCGTCCACGAGCAGTACTTC,CASSPLAGGRVHEQYF
-,18,TRBJ1-2,TRBV5-1,-,TGCGCCAGCAGCTTGGTCAGGGGCGACAGAACATCAAACTATGGCTACACCTTC,CASSLVRGDRTSNYGYTF
TRBD1,14,TRBJ1-1,TRBV28,-,TGTGCCAGTACCCCGTGGAGGGGGCTCACTGAAGCTTTCTTT,CASTPWRGLTEAFF
TRBD2,14,TRBJ2-5,TRBV30,-,TGTGCCTGGAATTGGCGGGGGAGCCAAGAGACCCAGTACTTC,CAWNWRGSQETQYF
TRBD1,16,TRBJ2-2,TRBV7-9,-,TGTGCCAGCAGCACGAGTGCCAGGGGGCGAGTCGGGGAGCTGTTTTTT,CASSTSARGRVGELFF
-,16,TRBJ1-3,TRBV10-3,few,TGTGCCATCAGTGAGTCGACACGGAACTCTGGAAACACCATATATTTT,CAISESTRNSGNTIYF
TRBD2,16,TRBJ2-3,TRBV7-9,-,TGTGCCAGCAGCTCCCGGACTAGCCGATCAACAGATACGCAGTATTTT,CASSSRTSRSTDTQYF